These 14 T cell receptor beta chains originate from one sample sequenced in a study of spatial heterogeneity in lung cancer. Study outcomes and limitations: Counts of expanded alpha and beta TCRs within tumors tracked the tumor nonsynonymous mutation count.

Indicated time point: sample taken at primary tumor resection. TCRdb fed the 5' RACE reads into MiXCR, producing one record per CDR3 protein. The table has some 11,000 distinct CDR3 sequences, roughly 5% seen once; the top ten hold over 10%. These receptors lack a known antigen. Material: lung tumor tissue, obtained at surgery. These TCRs come from a male donor with early-stage non-small cell lung cancer.

This clonotype was detected many times. Because this beta chain is a stray read in a library intended to capture alpha chains, its abundance should not be given much weight. V and J are TRBV20-1 and TRBJ2-1; 8 positions agree with TRBD1. CDR1 and CDR2 from the germline V gene are DFQATT and SNEGSKA (reference sequence). J was trimmed by 8 bases and V by 3 bases; bases with no gene match: 6. The CDR3 runs 13 residues. CDR3 nucleotide sequence: TGCAGTGCTAGGGCGCAGGGGGCGGATGAGCAGTTCTTC. This gives the protein CSARAQGADEQFF.

This clonotype was seen many times. Found in a library prepared for alpha chains, this beta chain is an off-target read, and its abundance has little meaning. The J gene is TRBJ2-1, the V gene TRBV6-5; 9 bases fit TRBD2. V shed 6 bases, J shed 3 bases, and the junction held 6 bases outside the gene matches. In germline, CDR1 is MNHEY, CDR2 SVGAGI. The CDR3 covers 15 residues. Written as DNA, the CDR3 is TGTGCCAGCAGAGTATGGACTAGCGACTACAATGAGCAGTTCTTC. As protein: CASRVWTSDYNEQFF.

Many counts were recorded for this clonotype. This beta chain is a stray read from a library made for alpha chains; its abundance is not meaningful. The CDR3 region is CASSDLVGSPEQYF. The CDR3 nucleotides read TGTGCCAGCAGTGATTTGGTAGGTTCACCAGAGCAGTACTTC. J is TRBJ2-7 and V is TRBV2; D gene uncertain. The V and J ends lost 3 bases and 7 bases respectively, with 16 bases between them. Per the germline V gene, CDR1 is SNHLY and CDR2 is FYNNEI. CDR3 length: 14 residues.

This clonotype was seen a few times. This beta chain is a stray read from a library made for alpha chains; its abundance is not meaningful. The V and J genes are TRBV5-1 and TRBJ2-1; D is possibly TRBD1 (8 bases). Germline V CDR1 and CDR2: SGHRS, YFSETQ. CDR3 size: 15 residues. V gave up 4 bases and J gave up 2 bases, with 13 bases separating them. The DNA for the CDR3 is TGCGCCAGCAGCGCAACAGGGGGGGCCTACAATGAGCAGTTCTTC. This translates into CASSATGGAYNEQFF.

This clonotype showed up many times. Within a library made for alpha chains, this beta chain is off target, and its count is uninformative. CDR3: CASRTSGRFDEQFF. The CDR3 DNA reads as TGTGCCAGCAGGACTAGCGGGAGATTCGATGAGCAGTTCTTC. The chain is built from TRBV2 and TRBJ2-1; 12 bases fit TRBD2. V was pared by 6 bases and J by 8 bases, with 5 bases of the junction left unmatched. Germline CDR1 SNHLY, CDR2 FYNNEI. CDR3 length equals 14 residues.

In this sample, this clonotype is medium-sized (0.01 to 0.1%). A library prepared for alpha chains yielded this beta chain as an off-target read; its size is of little meaning. V and J are TRBV29-1 and TRBJ1-6; 8 bases match TRBD1. CDR3 length: 13 residues. In germline, CDR1 is SQVTM, CDR2 ANQGSEA. V was clipped by 7 bases and J by 14 bases; unmatched bases: 13. The CDR3 region is CSADPRDRTTLHF. The CDR3 DNA follows: TGCAGCGCGGATCCCCGGGACAGGACCACCCTCCACTTT.

There are many counts of this clonotype. Because this beta chain is a stray read in a library intended to capture alpha chains, its abundance should not be given much weight. V usage is TRBV6-1 and J usage is TRBJ2-1; D remains unclear. The CDR3 contains 12 residues. Germline V lookup: CDR1 MNHNS, CDR2 SASEGT. V was shortened by 4 bases and J by 13 bases, with 14 bases between the two germline ends. CDR3 sequence (DNA): TGTGCCAGCAGTGTGATCCGGGCCCACCAGTTCTTC. Translation: CASSVIRAHQFF.

This clonotype came up a few times. Because the library targeted alpha chains, this beta chain is an off-target read whose size means little. The V call is TRBV29-1, the J call TRBJ1-2; D unclear. The CDR3 loop spans 12 amino acids. V shed 6 bases and J shed 4 bases, with 12 bases lying between them. Germline V gives CDR1 SQVTM, CDR2 ANQGSEA. The CDR3 DNA follows: TGCAGCGTCAAGACCCAGTCCTATGGCTACACCTTC. Translating gives CSVKTQSYGYTF.

Relative to its sample, this clonotype is large. Since it is a stray read in a library aimed at alpha chains, this beta chain has a size that is not meaningful. The chain uses TRBV4-2 and TRBJ1-1; 7 bases line up with TRBD1. J was trimmed by 6 bases and V by 3 bases; bases with no gene match: 16. From germline, CDR1 is LGHNA and CDR2 YNFKEQ. The CDR3 runs to 17 residues. This chain's CDR3 is CASSHPWTGTALPEAFF. Here the CDR3 DNA reads TGTGCCAGCAGCCACCCCTGGACCGGGACAGCTCTTCCTGAAGCTTTCTTT.

This clonotype was found many times. The library was prepared for alpha chains; this beta chain is a stray read, so its frequency means little. The chain uses TRBV6-5 and TRBJ2-7; D not certain. Trimming left V 5 bases short and J 6 bases short, with 8 bases between. Germline V gene data show CDR1 as MNHEY and CDR2 as SVGAGI. This CDR3 contains 11 residues. CDR3 in DNA: TGTGCCAGCAGTGGCCGTTTCGAGCAGTACTTC. It specifies CASSGRFEQYF.

This clonotype was detected ten times or more. With the library built for alpha chains, this beta chain is off target and its frequency is not meaningful. This chain links TRBV27 with TRBJ2-3; D is perhaps TRBD1 (6 bases). The V gene's germline CDR1 is MNHEY and CDR2 SMNVEV (reference sequence). The CDR3 runs 15 residues. V shed 6 bases and J shed 4 bases, with 17 bases lying between them. The CDR3 DNA reads as TGTGCCAGCAGGCCCTTTGAGGGGGTCTCAGATACGCAGTATTTT. Its protein is CASRPFEGVSDTQYF.

This clonotype was detected many times. Within a library made for alpha chains, this beta chain is off target, and its count is uninformative. The CDR3 loop is CSADRDRGYQFF. The CDR3, as DNA: TGCAGCGCGGACCGGGACAGGGGCTACCAGTTCTTC. The chain employs TRBV29-1 and TRBJ2-1; the match to TRBD1 covers 10 bases. The germline V gene has CDR1 SQVTM and CDR2 ANQGSEA. V dropped 7 bases and J dropped 13; count of bases not matched to a gene: 10. The CDR3 covers 12 residues.

This clonotype was counted ten times or more. This beta chain is a stray read from a library made for alpha chains; its abundance is not meaningful. The chain joins TRBV5-1 to TRBJ2-1; TRBD2 matches 7 bases. The germline V gene has CDR1 SGHRS and CDR2 YFSETQ. The CDR3 runs 16 residues. The J segment lost 7 bases and the V segment lost 4 bases, leaving 14 bases of the junction unmatched. The CDR3 is CASSPPSLAEKNEQFF. In nucleotides, the CDR3 is TGCGCCAGCAGCCCCCCCAGTCTAGCGGAAAAAAATGAGCAGTTCTTC.

This clonotype occurred many times. With the library built for alpha chains, this beta chain is off target and its frequency is not meaningful. The J gene is TRBJ2-4, the V gene TRBV28; TRBD1 agrees at 8 bases. Germline V CDR1 and CDR2: MDHEN, SYDVKM. The V and J ends lost 6 bases and 0 bases, in that order; junction bases with no gene match: 7. The CDR3 totals 16 residues. The CDR3 loop reads CASSQGTGIAKNIQYF. The CDR3 bases are TGTGCCAGCAGCCAGGGGACAGGTATAGCCAAAAACATTCAGTACTTC.